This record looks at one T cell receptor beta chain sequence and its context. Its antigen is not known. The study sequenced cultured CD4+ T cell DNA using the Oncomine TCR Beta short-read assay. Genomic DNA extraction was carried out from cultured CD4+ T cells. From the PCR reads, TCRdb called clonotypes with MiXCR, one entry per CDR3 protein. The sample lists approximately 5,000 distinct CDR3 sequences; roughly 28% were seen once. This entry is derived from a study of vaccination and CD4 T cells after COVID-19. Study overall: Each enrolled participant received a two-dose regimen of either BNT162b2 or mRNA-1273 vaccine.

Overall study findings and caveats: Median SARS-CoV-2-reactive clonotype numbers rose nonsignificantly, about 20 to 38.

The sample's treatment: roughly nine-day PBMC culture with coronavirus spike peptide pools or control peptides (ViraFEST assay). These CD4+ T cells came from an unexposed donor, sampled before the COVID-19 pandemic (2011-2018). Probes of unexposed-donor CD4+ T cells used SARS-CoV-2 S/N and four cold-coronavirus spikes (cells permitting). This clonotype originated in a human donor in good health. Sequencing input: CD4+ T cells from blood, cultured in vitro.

This chain's CDR3 is CASSLHRDRAEQYF. Here the CDR3 DNA reads TGTGCCAGCAGTTTACACCGGGACAGGGCCGAGCAGTACTTC. The gene calls are TRBV27 and TRBJ2-7, with 9 bases aligning to TRBD1. This CDR3 is 14 amino acids long. J gave up 6 bases and V 2 bases, and 5 bases lay outside the gene matches. Germline-derived CDR1 and CDR2 are MNHEY and SMNVEV (reference sequence).